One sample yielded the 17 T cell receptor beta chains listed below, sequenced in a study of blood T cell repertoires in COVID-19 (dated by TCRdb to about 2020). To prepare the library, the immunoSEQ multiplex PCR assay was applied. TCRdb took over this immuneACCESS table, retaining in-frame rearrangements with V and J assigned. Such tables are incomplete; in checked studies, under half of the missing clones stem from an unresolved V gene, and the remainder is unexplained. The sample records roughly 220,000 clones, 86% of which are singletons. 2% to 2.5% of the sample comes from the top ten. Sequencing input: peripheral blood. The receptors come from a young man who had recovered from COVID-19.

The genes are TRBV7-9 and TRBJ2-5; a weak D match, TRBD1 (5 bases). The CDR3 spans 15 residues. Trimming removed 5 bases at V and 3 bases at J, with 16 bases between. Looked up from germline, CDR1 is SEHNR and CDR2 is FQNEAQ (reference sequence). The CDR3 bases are TGTGCCAGCAGCCTGACGCGCGACAGAAAAGAGACCCAGTACTTC. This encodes CASSLTRDRKETQYF.

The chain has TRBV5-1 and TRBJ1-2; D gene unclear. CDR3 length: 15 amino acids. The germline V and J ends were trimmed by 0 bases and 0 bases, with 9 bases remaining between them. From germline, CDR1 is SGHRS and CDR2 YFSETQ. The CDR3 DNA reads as TGCGCCAGCAGCTTGGGCGCCGTGGCTAACTATGGCTACACCTTC. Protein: CASSLGAVANYGYTF.

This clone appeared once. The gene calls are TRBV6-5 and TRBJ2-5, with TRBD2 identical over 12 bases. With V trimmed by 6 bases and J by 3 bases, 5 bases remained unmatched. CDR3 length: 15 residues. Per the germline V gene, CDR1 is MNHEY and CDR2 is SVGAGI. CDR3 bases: TGTGCCAGCAGGGAGACTAGCGGGGGCGAAGAGACCCAGTACTTC. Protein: CASRETSGGEETQYF.

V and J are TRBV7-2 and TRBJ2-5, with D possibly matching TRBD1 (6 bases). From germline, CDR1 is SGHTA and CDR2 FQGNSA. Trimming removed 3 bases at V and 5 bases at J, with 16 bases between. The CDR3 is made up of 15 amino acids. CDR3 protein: CASSFFGGPGETQYF. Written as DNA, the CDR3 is TGTGCCAGCAGCTTTTTTGGGGGCCCCGGGGAGACCCAGTACTTC.

The CDR3 loop is CASSLADQPQHF. The CDR3 region has the DNA TGTGCCAGCAGCTTAGCCGATCAGCCCCAGCATTTT. This rearrangement joins TRBV7-9 to TRBJ1-5; D uncertain. This CDR3 has 12 residues. Per germline, CDR1 SEHNR and CDR2 FQNEAQ (reference sequence). V was cut by 0 bases and J by 5 bases, with 2 bases left in between.

In nucleotides, the CDR3 is TGTGCCAGTAGTATCGGTGGACTAGCGGTCTACAATGAGCAGTTCTTC. Translated, it gives CASSIGGLAVYNEQFF. This chain joins TRBV19 and TRBJ2-1, with 10 bases that match TRBD2. This CDR3 comprises 16 residues. V shed 3 bases, J shed 3 bases, and the junction held 5 bases outside the gene matches. Germline CDR1 and CDR2: LNHDA and SQIVND (reference sequence).

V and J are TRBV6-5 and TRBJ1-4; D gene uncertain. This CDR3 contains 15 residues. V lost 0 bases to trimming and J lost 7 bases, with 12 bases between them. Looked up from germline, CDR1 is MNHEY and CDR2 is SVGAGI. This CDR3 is CASSYSVGRAEKLFF. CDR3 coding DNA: TGTGCCAGCAGTTACTCGGTAGGGAGAGCTGAAAAACTGTTTTTT.

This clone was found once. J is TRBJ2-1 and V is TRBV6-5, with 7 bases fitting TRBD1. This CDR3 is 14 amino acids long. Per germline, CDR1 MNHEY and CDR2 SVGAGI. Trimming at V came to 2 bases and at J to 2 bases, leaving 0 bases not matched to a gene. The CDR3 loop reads CASSYRGPYNEQFF. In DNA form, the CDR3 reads TGTGCCAGCAGTTACAGGGGGCCCTACAATGAGCAGTTCTTC.

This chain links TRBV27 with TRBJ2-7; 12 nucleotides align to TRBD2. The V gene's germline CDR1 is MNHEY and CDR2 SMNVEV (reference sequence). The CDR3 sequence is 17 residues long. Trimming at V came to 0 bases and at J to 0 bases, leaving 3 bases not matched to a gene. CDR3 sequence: CASSLSRLAGDSYEQYF. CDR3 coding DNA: TGTGCCAGCAGTTTATCGAGACTAGCGGGGGACTCCTACGAGCAGTACTTC.

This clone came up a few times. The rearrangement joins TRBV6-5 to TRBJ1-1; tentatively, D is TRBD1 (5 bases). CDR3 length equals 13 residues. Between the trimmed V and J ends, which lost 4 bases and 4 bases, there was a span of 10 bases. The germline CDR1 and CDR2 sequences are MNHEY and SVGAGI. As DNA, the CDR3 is TGTGCCAGCAGTTCCAGGGTGGGCACTGAAGCTTTCTTT. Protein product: CASSSRVGTEAFF.

CDR3 sequence reads: CATFSGGGYTF. In nucleotides, the CDR3 is TGTGCCACCTTTAGTGGTGGTGGCTACACCTTC. This chain connects TRBV27 to TRBJ1-2; no firm D call. The CDR3 is 11 amino acids. The germline V gene encodes CDR1 MNHEY and CDR2 SMNVEV (reference sequence). V lost 10 bases to trimming and J lost 7 bases, with 13 bases between them.

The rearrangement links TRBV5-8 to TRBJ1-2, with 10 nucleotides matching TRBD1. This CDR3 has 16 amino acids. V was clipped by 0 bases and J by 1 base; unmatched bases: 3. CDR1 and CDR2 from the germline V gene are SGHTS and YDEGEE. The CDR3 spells CASSLAGQGGNYGYTF. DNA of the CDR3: TGTGCCAGCAGCTTGGCCGGACAGGGGGGTAACTATGGCTACACCTTC.

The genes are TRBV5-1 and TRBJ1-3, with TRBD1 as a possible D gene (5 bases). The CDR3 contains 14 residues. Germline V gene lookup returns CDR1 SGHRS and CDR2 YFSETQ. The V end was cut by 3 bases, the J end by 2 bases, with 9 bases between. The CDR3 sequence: CASSSTAAGNTIYF. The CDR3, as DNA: TGCGCCAGCAGCTCGACAGCTGCTGGAAACACCATATATTTT.

The CDR3 DNA sequence: TGTGCCAGCTCACCACCGACAGGGAATGGCTACACCTTC. It yields the protein CASSPPTGNGYTF. This rearrangement joins TRBV18 to TRBJ1-2; 7 bases are shared with TRBD1. This CDR3 comprises 13 residues. V lost 0 bases and J lost 6; bases outside the gene matches: 1. The germline V gene encodes CDR1 KGHSH and CDR2 LQKENI.

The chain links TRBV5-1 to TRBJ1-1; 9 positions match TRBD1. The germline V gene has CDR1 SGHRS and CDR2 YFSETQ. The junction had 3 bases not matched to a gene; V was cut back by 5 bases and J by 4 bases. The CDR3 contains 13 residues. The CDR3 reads CASRGQGSTEAFF. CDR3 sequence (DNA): TGCGCCAGCAGGGGACAGGGTAGCACTGAAGCTTTCTTT.

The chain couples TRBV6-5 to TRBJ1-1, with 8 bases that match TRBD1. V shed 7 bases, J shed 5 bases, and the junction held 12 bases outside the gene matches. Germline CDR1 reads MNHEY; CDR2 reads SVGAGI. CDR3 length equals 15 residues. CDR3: CASTPGQGLRTEAFF. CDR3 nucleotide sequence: TGTGCCAGCACCCCCGGACAGGGCCTACGGACTGAAGCTTTCTTT.

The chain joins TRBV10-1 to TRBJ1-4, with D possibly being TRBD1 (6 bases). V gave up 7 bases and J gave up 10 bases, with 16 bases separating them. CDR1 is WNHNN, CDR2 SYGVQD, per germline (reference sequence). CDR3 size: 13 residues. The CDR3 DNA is TGCGCCAGCAACAGGGCAGGGGCAGGAAAACTGTTTTTT. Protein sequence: CASNRAGAGKLFF.